This T cell receptor beta chain emerged from a study of cytomegalovirus exposure and HLA in healthy donors. Study-wide results and limits: Later findings reportedly placed an Asian-associated ancestry cluster below the approximately 670-donor mean for N-insertions. Among the sequence variants, a highly shared cluster was likely an artifact of sequencing.

This PCR relied on a set of 60 Vbeta primers and 13 Jbeta primers. The table came from immunoSEQ multiplex PCR; TCRdb's copy has only in-frame clones and leaves some out. The sample carries 200,000 or so clones, less than 90% recorded once. V lost 1 base and J lost 4; bases outside the gene matches: 3. The CDR3 contains 15 residues. Per germline, CDR1 SGHTA and CDR2 FQGNSA. Note on this clone: Its target is unknown.

Sequenced: PBMCs. V is TRBV7-2 and J is TRBJ2-3, with 9 bases matching TRBD2. This TCR was recovered from a boy younger than 18 in good health and CMV-seronegative. CDR3 coding DNA: TGTGCCAGCAGCTTAGGGGTAGCGGGAGCAGATACGCAGTATTTT. It codes for CASSLGVAGADTQYF.